A selection of T cell receptor beta chains follows, all from one sample in a study of blood T cell repertoires in COVID-19. Repertoires were generated with immunoSEQ multiplex PCR, while TCRdb's copy carries only in-frame clones and drops some. The sample contains 200,000 to 250,000 clones, roughly 87% of which appear only once. The sequenced sample was peripheral blood. These TCRs come from a man in his forties or fifties with active or convalescent COVID-19. CDR3s include the opening cysteine and the closing phenylalanine or tryptophan. Fields, in order: V gene, clone size, D gene, J gene, CDR3 protein, CDR3 DNA. The D gene is left open where the match is weak. Rows may omit the clone size; those that give it use once, few, many or a size class.

v_call: TRBV2
clone_size: few
d_call: NA
j_call: TRBJ1-3
cdr3_aa: CASSEAGNTIYF
cdr3_nt: TGTGCCAGCAGTGAGGCAGGAAACACCATATATTTT

v_call: TRBV28
clone_size: NA
d_call: NA
j_call: TRBJ1-2
cdr3_aa: CASSAGMGNYGYTF
cdr3_nt: TGTGCCAGCAGTGCAGGAATGGGTAACTATGGCTACACCTTC

v_call: TRBV7-9
clone_size: NA
d_call: TRBD1
j_call: TRBJ2-5
cdr3_aa: CASSLGDRPKDQYF
cdr3_nt: TGTGCCAGCAGCTTAGGGGACAGACCAAAAGACCAGTACTTC

v_call: TRBV27
clone_size: NA
d_call: NA
j_call: TRBJ2-7
cdr3_aa: CASSDREREQYF
cdr3_nt: TGTGCCAGCAGTGACAGAGAGAGGGAGCAGTACTTC

v_call: TRBV27
clone_size: NA
d_call: TRBD2
j_call: TRBJ2-7
cdr3_aa: CASSPLEGGGEQYF
cdr3_nt: TGTGCCAGCAGCCCTCTTGAGGGCGGGGGCGAGCAGTACTTC

v_call: TRBV24-1
clone_size: NA
d_call: TRBD2
j_call: TRBJ2-7
cdr3_aa: CATSETGLAGGSYEQYF
cdr3_nt: TGTGCCACCAGTGAAACGGGACTAGCGGGGGGATCCTACGAGCAGTACTTC

v_call: TRBV30
clone_size: NA
d_call: NA
j_call: TRBJ1-5
cdr3_aa: CAWSVQGGNQPQHF
cdr3_nt: TGTGCCTGGAGTGTACAGGGTGGCAATCAGCCCCAGCATTTT

v_call: TRBV5-1
clone_size: NA
d_call: TRBD1
j_call: TRBJ2-7
cdr3_aa: CASSPVPGQGMPQYF
cdr3_nt: TGCGCCAGCAGCCCGGTCCCGGGACAGGGAATGCCGCAGTACTTC

v_call: TRBV10-3
clone_size: NA
d_call: NA
j_call: TRBJ1-1
cdr3_aa: CAIRYEDRGVNTEAFF
cdr3_nt: TGTGCCATCCGATACGAGGACAGAGGGGTGAACACTGAAGCTTTCTTT

v_call: TRBV6-5
clone_size: NA
d_call: NA
j_call: TRBJ1-5
cdr3_aa: CASSRTDSNQPQHF
cdr3_nt: TGTGCCAGCAGTCGGACAGATAGCAATCAGCCCCAGCATTTT

v_call: TRBV11-2
clone_size: NA
d_call: NA
j_call: TRBJ2-3
cdr3_aa: CASWDTSLGTDTQYF
cdr3_nt: TGTGCCAGCTGGGACACGAGCTTAGGCACAGATACGCAGTATTTT

v_call: TRBV9
clone_size: NA
d_call: NA
j_call: TRBJ2-7
cdr3_aa: CASSDSLNAEQYF
cdr3_nt: TGTGCCAGCAGCGACAGCCTTAATGCCGAGCAGTACTTC

v_call: TRBV18
clone_size: NA
d_call: TRBD1
j_call: TRBJ1-5
cdr3_aa: CASSPQGGSNQPQHF
cdr3_nt: TGTGCCAGCTCACCCCAGGGGGGTTCCAATCAGCCCCAGCATTTT

v_call: TRBV5-6
clone_size: NA
d_call: NA
j_call: TRBJ1-5
cdr3_aa: CASSLGSGPQHF
cdr3_nt: TGTGCCAGCAGCTTAGGGAGCGGGCCCCAGCATTTT

v_call: TRBV28
clone_size: NA
d_call: NA
j_call: TRBJ1-1
cdr3_aa: CASSRPTGMNTEAFF
cdr3_nt: TGTGCCAGCAGCCGACCCACAGGTATGAACACTGAAGCTTTCTTT

v_call: TRBV7-8
clone_size: NA
d_call: TRBD1
j_call: TRBJ1-4
cdr3_aa: CASSARPDRGPNEKLFF
cdr3_nt: TGTGCCAGCAGCGCTAGACCTGACAGGGGCCCTAATGAAAAACTGTTTTTT

v_call: TRBV29-1
clone_size: few
d_call: NA
j_call: TRBJ1-1
cdr3_aa: CSVAQGTEAFF
cdr3_nt: TGCAGCGTAGCCCAGGGCACTGAAGCTTTCTTT

v_call: TRBV4-1
clone_size: NA
d_call: TRBD2
j_call: TRBJ2-1
cdr3_aa: CASSHSGLDYNEQFF
cdr3_nt: TGCGCCAGCAGCCACTCTGGACTAGACTACAATGAGCAGTTCTTC

v_call: TRBV5-1
clone_size: once
d_call: NA
j_call: TRBJ1-2
cdr3_aa: CASSLDSPAYYGYTF
cdr3_nt: TGCGCCAGCAGCTTGGACAGTCCAGCTTATTATGGCTACACCTTC

v_call: TRBV7-3
clone_size: once
d_call: TRBD1
j_call: TRBJ1-1
cdr3_aa: CASGTGVTEAFF
cdr3_nt: TGTGCCAGCGGGACAGGGGTAACTGAAGCTTTCTTT

v_call: TRBV11-2
clone_size: NA
d_call: TRBD1
j_call: TRBJ1-1
cdr3_aa: CASSNKTGSLSAEAFF
cdr3_nt: TGTGCCAGCAGCAACAAGACAGGGAGTCTAAGCGCTGAAGCTTTCTTT

v_call: TRBV29-1
clone_size: NA
d_call: TRBD1
j_call: TRBJ2-2
cdr3_aa: CSVNRGSAGELFF
cdr3_nt: TGCAGCGTCAACAGGGGGTCTGCCGGGGAGCTGTTTTTT

v_call: TRBV5-1
clone_size: NA
d_call: TRBD1
j_call: TRBJ1-1
cdr3_aa: CASSTGGPNTEAFF
cdr3_nt: TGCGCCAGCAGTACAGGGGGACCGAACACTGAAGCTTTCTTT

v_call: TRBV5-6
clone_size: NA
d_call: NA
j_call: TRBJ2-3
cdr3_aa: CASSPRLGEVDTQYF
cdr3_nt: TGTGCCAGCAGCCCCCGGCTGGGGGAGGTAGATACGCAGTATTTT